Following are 4 T cell receptor beta chains from one sample sequenced in a study of T-cell reconstitution after alpha-beta-depleted transplantation in children. Unique molecular identifiers tagged the TCRbeta library. TCRdb reanalysed the PCR reads using MiXCR and keeps one entry per CDR3 protein. The table shows fewer than 120,000 distinct CDR3 sequences, with 10% occurring only once. The sample was PBMCs from the stem cell graft donor, taken from the stem cell graft. Source of these receptors: a human donor who donated a stem cell graft to a child with acute lymphoblastic leukemia.

This clonotype was seen at least ten times. The gene calls are TRBV29-1 and TRBJ2-7; 12 positions agree with TRBD2. From germline, CDR1 is SQVTM and CDR2 ANQGSEA. This CDR3 is 13 amino acids long. V was pared by 4 bases and J by 3 bases, with 1 base of the junction left unmatched. The CDR3 DNA reads as TGCAGCGTTGCGACTAGCGGGAGCTACGAGCAGTACTTC. Encoded protein: CSVATSGSYEQYF.

This clonotype appeared many times. The genes are TRBV12-3 or TRBV12-4 and TRBJ2-7; D may be TRBD1 (5 bases). The CDR3 has 14 residues. Deletions cut 3 bases from V and 2 bases from J, with 11 bases between. CDR3 nucleotides: TGTGCCAGCAGTTTCGGCAGGGCCACCTACGAGCAGTACTTC. It codes for CASSFGRATYEQYF.

This clonotype was observed many times. The chain links TRBV27 to TRBJ2-1; 11 nucleotides line up with TRBD2. This CDR3 is built from 17 residues. J was trimmed by 5 bases and V by 6 bases; bases with no gene match: 12. Germline V CDR1 and CDR2: MNHEY, SMNVEV (reference sequence). DNA of the CDR3: TGTGCCAGCAGAGGTTTAGCGGGGGGGCCGAGGGACAATGAGCAGTTCTTC. This translates into CASRGLAGGPRDNEQFF.

This clonotype was observed many times. The chain joins TRBV6-4 to TRBJ2-2; D unclear. V lost 3 bases, J lost 4 bases, and 3 bases lay in between. Germline CDR1 is MRHNA and CDR2 is SNTAGT. This CDR3 has 12 residues. The CDR3 is CASSEGTGELFF. For the CDR3, the DNA is TGTGCCAGCAGTGAGGGCACCGGGGAGCTGTTTTTT.